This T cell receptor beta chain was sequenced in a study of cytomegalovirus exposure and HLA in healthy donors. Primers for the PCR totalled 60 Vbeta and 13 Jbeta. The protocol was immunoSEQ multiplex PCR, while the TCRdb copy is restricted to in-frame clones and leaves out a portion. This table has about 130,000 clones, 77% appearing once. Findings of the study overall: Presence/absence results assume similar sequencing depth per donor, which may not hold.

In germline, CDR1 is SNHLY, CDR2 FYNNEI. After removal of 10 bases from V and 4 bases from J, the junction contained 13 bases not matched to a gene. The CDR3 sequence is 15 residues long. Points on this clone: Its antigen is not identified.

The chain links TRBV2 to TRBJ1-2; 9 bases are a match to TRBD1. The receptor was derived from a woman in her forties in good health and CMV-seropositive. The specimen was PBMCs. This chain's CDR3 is CAIWDREGGSYGYTF. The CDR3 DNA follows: TGTGCCATCTGGGACAGGGAGGGAGGAAGCTATGGCTACACCTTC.